This entry concerns a single TCR beta chain. Its antigen remains unknown. The CDR3 sequence is 17 residues long. Germline CDR1 is MGHDK and CDR2 is SYGVNS. The junction had 7 bases not matched to a gene; V was cut back by 4 bases and J by 2 bases. Time point denoted: week 5, during vaccination. Each vaccine dose was 300 ug of mutant IDH1 20-mer peptide, with topical imiquimod. The study enrolled donors with new WHO grade 3 or 4 IDH1-mutant, ATRX-lost astrocytomas. These data come from a study of a mutant IDH1 vaccine in newly diagnosed glioma. For the study at large: Eight vaccinations went to patients in weeks 1, 3, 5, 7, 11, 15, 19, 23.

Repertoires were generated with immunoSEQ multiplex PCR, while TCRdb's copy carries only in-frame clones and drops some. This sample yields about 26,000 clones, of which 65% to 80% are seen a single time; roughly 6.6% belongs to the top ten. The rearrangement joins TRBV25-1 to TRBJ2-3; 12 bases agree with TRBD2. The sequence derives from a middle-aged man with glioma. Some clones in this sample may be carry-over from other donors' samples. Sequenced here: PBMCs, sampled from a glioma patient whose treatment included an IDH1 peptide vaccine. This CDR3 reads CASSGLTSGGLTDTQYF. CDR3 coding DNA: TGTGCCAGCAGTGGGTTAACTAGCGGGGGGCTCACAGATACGCAGTATTTT.